These 23 T cell receptor beta chains were sequenced from one sample in a study of control samples from healthy donors and cancer patients. TCRdb's table, derived via immunoSEQ multiplex PCR, lists solely in-frame clones and lacks some. The profile shows 200,000 or so clones, approximately 90% of them singletons. The sequencing sample was made of blood. Receptors originate from a man aged 25-45 years in good health.

The J gene is TRBJ1-5, the V gene TRBV19, with D unclear. This CDR3 region has 14 residues. CDR1 is LNHDA, CDR2 SQIVND, per germline (reference sequence). V dropped 3 bases and J dropped 3 bases, with 9 bases sitting between them. CDR3 residues: CASSIWESNQPQHF. The CDR3, as DNA: TGTGCCAGTAGTATTTGGGAATCCAATCAGCCCCAGCATTTT.

This clone was seen a single time. V and J are TRBV30 and TRBJ2-2; D could derive from TRBD1 or TRBD2 (5 bases each). The CDR3 contains 13 residues. CDR1 is GTSNPN and CDR2 is SVGIG in the germline V gene (reference sequence). Trimming removed 3 bases at V and 6 bases at J, with 11 bases between. CDR3 bases: TGTGCCTGGAGGGGGGAAGATGCCGGGGAGCTGTTTTTT. It codes for CAWRGEDAGELFF. The full variable domain, with the rest looked up from reference TRBV30 and TRBJ2-2, is SQTIHQWPATLVQPVGSPLSLECTVEGTSNPNLYWYRQAAGRGLQLLFYSVGIGQISSEVPQNLSASRPQDRQFILSSKKLLLSDSGFYLCAWRGEDAGELFFGEGSRLTVL.

This clone was detected only once. The genes are TRBV6-2 or TRBV6-3 and TRBJ2-1, with D perhaps TRBD2 (7 bases). This CDR3 comprises 18 residues. Trimming left V 2 bases short and J 12 bases short, with 29 bases between. From germline, CDR1 is MNHEY and CDR2 SVGEGT. CDR3 in amino acids: CASSYGLGGVTMSEWQFF. CDR3 DNA: TGTGCCAGCAGTTACGGCCTAGGGGGGGTTACAATGAGTGAGTGGCAGTTCTTC.

This sequence joins TRBV29-1 and TRBJ2-7; possibly TRBD1 for D (6 bases). The CDR3 has 13 amino acids. The V end was cut by 4 bases, the J end by 7 bases, with 17 bases between. Germline lookup yields CDR1 SQVTM and CDR2 ANQGSEA. The CDR3 loop is CSVAGHDLAEQYF. CDR3 nucleotide sequence: TGCAGCGTTGCGGGACATGATTTGGCGGAGCAGTACTTC.

CDR3 sequence: CASGDRADSGNTIYF. As DNA, the CDR3 is TGTGCCAGCGGGGACAGGGCGGACTCTGGAAACACCATATATTTT. This chain links TRBV5-4 with TRBJ1-3, with TRBD1 matching over 9 bases. The V segment lost 7 bases and the J segment 0 bases; nucleotides outside the gene matches: 5. The CDR3 loop spans 15 amino acids. Germline-derived CDR1 and CDR2 are SGHNT and YYREEE (reference sequence).

The rearrangement links TRBV27 to TRBJ2-2; 8 nucleotides match TRBD1. Germline V gene sequence: CDR1 MNHEY, CDR2 SMNVEV (reference sequence). The CDR3 consists of 16 residues. V was pared by 6 bases and J by 6 bases, with 12 bases of the junction left unmatched. This chain's CDR3 is CASRRHGQGSAGELFF. Here the CDR3 DNA reads TGTGCCAGCAGACGTCACGGACAGGGAAGTGCCGGGGAGCTGTTTTTT.

V is TRBV6-1 and J is TRBJ2-1; TRBD1 might be the D (5 bases). Germline V CDR1 and CDR2: MNHNS, SASEGT. The CDR3 spans 13 residues. V was cut by 3 bases and J by 7 bases, with 10 bases left in between. As DNA, the CDR3 is TGTGCCAGCAGTGAGGGGCTTTTTAATGAGCAGTTCTTC. This gives the protein CASSEGLFNEQFF.

The chain combines TRBV5-1 with TRBJ1-4; D remains unclear. The V gene lost 2 bases and the J gene lost 4 bases, with 9 bases spanning the gap. This CDR3 has 14 residues. CDR1 and CDR2 from the germline V gene are SGHRS and YFSETQ. Written as DNA, the CDR3 is TGCGCCAGCAGCTTAGGCGGGGATAATGAAAAACTGTTTTTT. It specifies CASSLGGDNEKLFF. Using reference TRBV5-1 and TRBJ1-4 for the parts outside the CDR3, the full variable domain is KAGVTQTPRYLIKTRGQQVTLSCSPISGHRSVSWYQQTPGQGLQFLFEYFSETQRNKGNFPGRFSGRQFSNSRSEMNVSTLELGDSALYLCASSLGGDNEKLFFGSGTQLSVL.

This clone was counted once. V usage is TRBV18 and J usage is TRBJ2-3; 9 bases line up with TRBD1. CDR1 KGHSH and CDR2 LQKENI come from the germline V gene. The CDR3 has 16 amino acids. Losses at the gene ends were 4 bases for V and 0 bases for J; bases not matched to a gene: 5. This CDR3 reads CASSLRTGVSTDTQYF. The CDR3 nucleotides read TGTGCCAGCTCACTTCGGACAGGGGTGAGCACAGATACGCAGTATTTT.

This chain joins TRBV7-9 and TRBJ2-3; D unresolved. The V and J ends lost 8 bases and 2 bases respectively, with 14 bases between them. The CDR3 is 14 amino acids. Germline assignment: CDR1 SEHNR and CDR2 FQNEAQ (reference sequence). The CDR3 protein is CASGKRPSTDTQYF. The CDR3 DNA sequence: TGTGCCAGCGGCAAGCGCCCTTCCACAGATACGCAGTATTTT.

The rearrangement joins TRBV5-8 to TRBJ2-1; 9 positions agree with TRBD1. This CDR3 region has 15 residues. V shed 1 base, J shed 4 bases, and the junction held 3 bases outside the gene matches. Germline lookup yields CDR1 SGHTS and CDR2 YDEGEE. The CDR3 DNA reads as TGTGCCAGCAGCTTGAGACAGGGGGTATACAATGAGCAGTTCTTC. Translated: CASSLRQGVYNEQFF.

The chain employs TRBV11-2 and TRBJ2-7; D perhaps matches TRBD2 (6 bases). The CDR3 runs to 15 residues. Germline values: CDR1 SGHAT, CDR2 FQNNGV. V lost 2 bases and J lost 4, with 15 bases in between. CDR3 coding DNA: TGTGCCAGCAGCTTAAGAACCGGGACTGGGTACGAGCAGTACTTC. Encoded protein: CASSLRTGTGYEQYF.

The chain links TRBV24-1 to TRBJ1-2, with 9 bases matching TRBD1. Trimming cost V 5 bases and J 4 bases; bases outside gene matches: 4. This CDR3 has 14 amino acids. Germline V CDR1 and CDR2: KGHDR, SFDVKD. The CDR3 loop is CATSAEGQGYGYTF. The CDR3 region has the DNA TGTGCCACCAGTGCGGAGGGACAGGGCTATGGCTACACCTTC.

This chain joins TRBV30 and TRBJ1-1; 7 bases match TRBD1. The CDR3 is made up of 13 amino acids. The junction had 7 bases not matched to a gene; V was cut back by 3 bases and J by 6 bases. Germline CDR1 is GTSNPN and CDR2 is SVGIG (reference sequence). CDR3 protein: CAWRMTGTAEAFF. CDR3 sequence (DNA): TGTGCCTGGAGAATGACTGGGACAGCTGAAGCTTTCTTT.

This clone was observed a single time. V is TRBV29-1 and J is TRBJ2-2; a weak D match, TRBD2 (6 bases). CDR3 length: 19 residues. Germline loops: CDR1 SQVTM, CDR2 ANQGSEA. V was pared by 6 bases and J by 4 bases, with 30 bases between. The CDR3 reads CSVGGHRWGTGPSTGELFF. Written as DNA, the CDR3 is TGCAGCGTGGGAGGCCACCGGTGGGGGACGGGTCCGAGCACCGGGGAGCTGTTTTTT.

The rearrangement uses TRBV21-1 and TRBJ1-1; TRBD1, the table's D call, lacks a check against the DNA. TRBV21-1 is labeled a pseudogene. The CDR3 loop spans 14 amino acids. Here the CDR3 DNA reads TGTCGAAAGGACAGGGGGCCCAAGAACACTGAAGCTTTCTTT. It translates to CRKDRGPKNTEAFF.

This clone turned up a few times. The chain links TRBV7-8 to TRBJ1-6, with 7 bases that match TRBD1. The CDR3 consists of 15 residues. After removal of 5 bases from V and 9 bases from J, the junction contained 10 bases not matched to a gene. CDR1 and CDR2 (germline): SGHVS, FQNEAQ. The CDR3 nucleotides read TGTGCCAGCAGCCTACAGACAGGGAGGTCTTCACCCCTCCACTTT. Encoded protein: CASSLQTGRSSPLHF.

The rearrangement joins TRBV7-9 to TRBJ2-1, with D hard to call. Germline CDR1 reads SEHNR; CDR2 reads FQNEAQ (reference sequence). The CDR3 totals 16 residues. V lost 2 bases, J lost 0 bases, and 11 bases lay in between. The chain's CDR3 is CASSLYQTTSYNEQFF. CDR3 coding DNA: TGTGCCAGCAGCTTATACCAAACCACCTCCTACAATGAGCAGTTCTTC.

The V and J genes are TRBV9 and TRBJ2-3; the D is unclear. The V and J ends lost 4 bases and 0 bases respectively, with 15 bases between them. Germline V gives CDR1 SGDLS, CDR2 YYNGEE. The length of the CDR3 is 16 residues. In DNA form, the CDR3 reads TGTGCCAGCAGCCCAGACGTGGACCTTAGCACAGATACGCAGTATTTT. Its protein is CASSPDVDLSTDTQYF.

This chain connects TRBV27 to TRBJ2-3, with D hard to call. Per germline, CDR1 MNHEY and CDR2 SMNVEV (reference sequence). The CDR3 extends over 13 amino acids. The ends were cut back, 3 bases at V and 3 bases at J, with 7 bases in the middle. CDR3 in amino acids: CASSFGPTDTQYF. As DNA, the CDR3 is TGTGCCAGCAGTTTTGGCCCAACAGATACGCAGTATTTT.

The chain combines TRBV28 with TRBJ1-2, with unresolved D. The germline V gene encodes CDR1 MDHEN and CDR2 SYDVKM. The CDR3 loop spans 18 amino acids. V was trimmed by 4 bases and J by 0 bases, leaving 21 bases between them. CDR3 loop: CASSSSAATSFPNYGYTF. In DNA form, the CDR3 reads TGTGCCAGCAGTTCCTCAGCGGCGACCTCCTTTCCTAACTATGGCTACACCTTC.

This chain links TRBV7-9 with TRBJ1-6; no reliable D call. CDR1 is SEHNR and CDR2 is FQNEAQ in the germline V gene (reference sequence). Trimming cost V 4 bases and J 7 bases, with 11 bases left between them. The CDR3 runs to 14 residues. CDR3 sequence (DNA): TGTGCCAGCAGCTCTCGGTCCGGGAATTCACCCCTCCACTTT. This sequence encodes CASSSRSGNSPLHF.

The rearrangement uses TRBV11-2 and TRBJ2-2; 14 nucleotides line up with TRBD2. The CDR3 is 16 amino acids. V lost 5 bases, J lost 1 base, and 0 bases stayed unmatched. Germline CDR1 reads SGHAT; CDR2 reads FQNNGV. The CDR3, as DNA: TGTGCCAGCAGCGGACTAGCGGGGGGGAACACCGGGGAGCTGTTTTTT. It yields the protein CASSGLAGGNTGELFF.